These 10 T cell receptor beta chains share one sample of origin, sequenced in a study of T-cell reconstitution after alpha-beta-depleted transplantation in children. Unique molecular identifiers featured in how the TCRbeta library was prepared. One entry per CDR3 protein results from TCRdb running MiXCR on the PCR reads. The sample lists about a million distinct CDR3 sequences; about 26% were seen once. Specimen: PBMCs, mostly from graft donor cells, collected 360 days after TCRalphabeta/CD19-depleted stem cell transplant. Source of these receptors: a boy under three years old who had a stem cell transplant for SCID, so the T cells may come from the graft donor.

The chain links TRBV24-1 to TRBJ2-7, with TRBD1 matching over 7 bases. Germline V lookup: CDR1 KGHDR, CDR2 SFDVKD. The CDR3 totals 11 residues. The trim removed 3 bases at V and 12 bases at J, leaving 4 bases unmatched. For the CDR3, the DNA is TGTGCCACCAGTGATCAAGGGGGCTGGTACTTC. Residues: CATSDQGGWYF.

The J gene is TRBJ2-3, the V gene TRBV29-1; 7 nucleotides align to TRBD1. The CDR3 length is 15 residues. Germline V gene sequence: CDR1 SQVTM, CDR2 ANQGSEA. The V gene end was trimmed by 7 bases and the J gene end by 0 bases; junction bases not matched to a gene: 10. This CDR3 is CSGLGTATSTDTQYF. DNA of the CDR3: TGCAGCGGGTTAGGGACAGCTACTAGCACAGATACGCAGTATTTT.

This chain joins TRBV28 and TRBJ2-5; 8 nucleotides agree with TRBD1. Germline loops: CDR1 MDHEN, CDR2 SYDVKM. The CDR3 is made up of 18 amino acids. Trimming removed 5 bases from V and 3 bases from J; junction bases left unmatched: 17. The CDR3 loop reads CASSTPDRARKFEETQYF. The DNA of the CDR3 is TGTGCCAGCAGTACACCGGACAGGGCTCGTAAATTCGAAGAGACCCAGTACTTC. Full variable domain (missing parts from reference TRBV28 and TRBJ2-5): DVKVTQSSRYLVKRTGEKVFLECVQDMDHENMFWYRQDPGLGLRLIYFSYDVKMKEKGDIPEGYSVSREKKERFSLILESASTNQTSMYLCASSTPDRARKFEETQYFGPGTRLLVL.

This clonotype was observed a handful of times. This chain joins TRBV5-1 and TRBJ2-7, with D possibly TRBD1 on 5 matching bases. Germline loops: CDR1 SGHRS, CDR2 YFSETQ. V lost 0 bases and J 4 bases, leaving 14 bases between the germline ends. There are 15 residues in the CDR3. The chain's CDR3 is CASSLDWGRPYEQYF. The CDR3 nucleotides read TGCGCCAGCAGCTTGGATTGGGGCAGGCCATACGAGCAGTACTTC.

The table lists this clonotype with a few counts. The chain has TRBV6-1 and TRBJ1-2, with D perhaps matching TRBD1 (6 bases). From germline, CDR1 is MNHNS and CDR2 SASEGT. This CDR3 contains 14 residues. With 6 bases removed from V and 2 bases from J, the gap between germline ends came to 13 bases. CDR3 sequence (DNA): TGTGCCAGCAGGCCCGGACAGCTGAACTATGGCTACACCTTC. Translating it yields CASRPGQLNYGYTF.

V and J are TRBV7-3 and TRBJ2-3; unclear D gene. The germline CDR1 and CDR2 sequences are SGHTA and FQGTGA. This CDR3 is built from 15 residues. The V end was cut by 0 bases, the J end by 5 bases, with 12 bases between. The CDR3 spells CASSLTGFSRDTQYF. The CDR3 nucleotides are TGTGCCAGCAGCTTAACCGGGTTCTCCAGAGATACGCAGTATTTT.

This rearrangement joins TRBV6-1 to TRBJ1-2; D is perhaps TRBD1 (6 bases). Germline values: CDR1 MNHNS, CDR2 SASEGT. Trimming took off 5 bases at V and 13 bases at J, with 20 bases between the two ends. This CDR3 is 13 amino acids long. Here the CDR3 reads CASSRLTLTGRTF. DNA for the CDR3: TGTGCCAGCAGTCGATTGACCTTAACAGGGCGCACCTTC.

The DNA for the CDR3 is TGTGCCAGCAGCTGGGACCGGGGCAGGGGTAATGAGCAGTTCTTC. Translating it yields CASSWDRGRGNEQFF. The chain is built from TRBV7-9 and TRBJ2-1; a weak D match, TRBD1 (6 bases). Deletions cut 4 bases from V and 7 bases from J, with 17 bases between. CDR3 length equals 15 residues. Germline CDR1 reads SEHNR; CDR2 reads FQNEAQ (reference sequence).

This chain links TRBV5-5 with TRBJ2-3; 7 bases agree with TRBD2. The length of the CDR3 is 15 residues. V lost 8 bases, J lost 2 bases, and 11 bases stayed unmatched. CDR1 is SGHKS, CDR2 YYEKEE, per germline (reference sequence). This CDR3 reads CASCPTGLVTDTQYF. The CDR3 region has the DNA TGTGCCAGTTGCCCCACCGGACTAGTCACAGATACGCAGTATTTT.

This chain uses TRBV27 with TRBJ2-1, with 8 bases fitting TRBD2. CDR3 length: 15 residues. Germline CDR1 reads MNHEY; CDR2 reads SMNVEV (reference sequence). With V trimmed by 5 bases and J by 3 bases, 6 bases remained unmatched. The CDR3 loop reads CASSPPAGVYNEQFF. The CDR3 region has the DNA TGTGCCAGCAGTCCCCCAGCGGGGGTCTACAATGAGCAGTTCTTC.